This T cell receptor beta chain was obtained from a study of T cell responses to AZD1222 COVID-19 vaccine. Findings and caveats of the study: Increases in Spike-specific TCR breadth and depth were seen after two AZD1222 doses. Reportedly, close to half of spike-specific TCRs are directed against unmutated variant regions.

Sequencing was performed with immunoSEQ multiplex PCR; in TCRdb, only in-frame clones are kept and a portion is missing. The sample records 150,000 to 200,000 clones, more than 85% being singletons. Both about-4-week and about-12-week second-dose recipients were combined. The CDR3 runs to 14 residues. V shed 5 bases and J shed 2 bases, with 13 bases lying between them. CDR1 SGHTA and CDR2 FQGNSA come from the germline V gene. Note on this clone: Its specificity is unknown.

The rearrangement uses TRBV7-2 and TRBJ2-7; TRBD1 is a possible D gene (6 bases). The starting material was peripheral blood, obtained 28 days after the second AZD1222 dose. The TCR comes from an adult who received the AZD1222 COVID-19 vaccine. The CDR3 loop is CASSLRDTTYEQYF. CDR3 coding DNA: TGTGCCAGCAGCCTCCGGGACACCACCTACGAGCAGTACTTC.